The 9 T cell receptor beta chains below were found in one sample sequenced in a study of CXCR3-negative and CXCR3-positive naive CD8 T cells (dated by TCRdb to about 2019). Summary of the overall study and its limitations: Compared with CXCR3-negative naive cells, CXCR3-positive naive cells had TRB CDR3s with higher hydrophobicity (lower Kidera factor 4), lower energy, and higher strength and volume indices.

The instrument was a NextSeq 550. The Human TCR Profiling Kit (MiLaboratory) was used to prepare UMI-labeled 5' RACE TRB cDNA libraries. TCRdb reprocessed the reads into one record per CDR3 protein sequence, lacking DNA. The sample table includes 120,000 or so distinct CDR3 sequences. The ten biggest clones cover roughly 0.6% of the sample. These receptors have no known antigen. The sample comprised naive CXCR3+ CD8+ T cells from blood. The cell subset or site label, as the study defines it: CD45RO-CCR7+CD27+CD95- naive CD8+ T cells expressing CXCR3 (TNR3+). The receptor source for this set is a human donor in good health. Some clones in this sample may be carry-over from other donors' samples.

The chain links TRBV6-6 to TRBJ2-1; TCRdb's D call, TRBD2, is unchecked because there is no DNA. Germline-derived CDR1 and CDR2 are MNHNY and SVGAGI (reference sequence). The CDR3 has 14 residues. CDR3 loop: CASSDPGLYNEQFF.

The CDR3 sequence: CASSHLTTEQIYGYTF. V gene TRBV4-1 combines with J gene TRBJ1-2. There are 16 residues in the CDR3. The germline gives CDR1 MGHRA, CDR2 YSYEKL.

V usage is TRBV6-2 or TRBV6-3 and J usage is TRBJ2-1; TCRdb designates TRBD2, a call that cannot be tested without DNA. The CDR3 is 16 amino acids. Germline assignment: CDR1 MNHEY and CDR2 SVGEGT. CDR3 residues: CASSYGTSRPYNEQFF.

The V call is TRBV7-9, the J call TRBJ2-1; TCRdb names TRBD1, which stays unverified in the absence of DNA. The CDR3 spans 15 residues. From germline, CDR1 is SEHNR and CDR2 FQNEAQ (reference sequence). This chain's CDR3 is CASSFNGQGDNEQFF.

The chain's CDR3 is CASSLAVTGENEQFF. The V call is TRBV5-1, the J call TRBJ2-1; TCRdb lists TRBD1, though no DNA is available to test this call. Germline-derived CDR1 and CDR2 are SGHRS and YFSETQ. The CDR3 extends over 15 amino acids.

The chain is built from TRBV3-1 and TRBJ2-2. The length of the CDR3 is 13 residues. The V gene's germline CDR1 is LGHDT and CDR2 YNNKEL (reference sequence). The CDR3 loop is CASSQEWPGELFF.

The CDR3: CATSSAGDRGVINYGYTF. The chain has TRBV15 and TRBJ1-2; TCRdb reports TRBD1, a call that lacks DNA to check it against. The CDR3 consists of 18 residues. Germline CDR1 reads LNHNV; CDR2 reads YYDKDF (reference sequence).

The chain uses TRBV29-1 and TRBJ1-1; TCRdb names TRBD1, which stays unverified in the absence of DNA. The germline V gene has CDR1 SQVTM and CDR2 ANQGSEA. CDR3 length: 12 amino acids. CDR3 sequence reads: CSVLGGGTEAFF.

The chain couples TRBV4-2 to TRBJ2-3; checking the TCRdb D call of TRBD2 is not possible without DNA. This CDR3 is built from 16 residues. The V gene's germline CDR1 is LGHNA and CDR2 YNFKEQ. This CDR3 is CASSRVGLAGDDTQYF.